The clone carrying this T cell receptor (beta chain) was observed many times. What it binds is unknown. These data belong to a study of Graves' ophthalmopathy and Graves' hyperthyroidism. Overall study findings and caveats: The 13-signature model separated ophthalmopathy from stable hyperthyroidism at 85% to 90% sensitivity and around 77% specificity.

The length of the CDR3 is 14 residues. Trimming removed 8 bases from V and 3 bases from J, with 20 bases in between. The germline gives CDR1 DFQATT, CDR2 SNEGSKA (reference sequence). Having ophthalmopathy, the donors showed moderate-to-severe activity, CAS ≥3 and NOSPECS ≥4, with disease lasting under 3 months. Among the exclusions were patients with other autoimmune diseases, uncontrolled infections, pregnancy or lactation. Amplified material comprised TCR beta CDR3 regions derived from RNA transcripts. An initial RT-PCR round employing HTBI primers preceded a second-round multiplex PCR. TCRdb itself ran the multiplex PCR reads through MiXCR, one entry per CDR3 protein. The sample has approximately 700,000 distinct CDR3 sequences, over 40% seen once; the top ten hold over 2.5%.

The receptor was isolated from an adult man with Graves' ophthalmopathy. This rearrangement joins TRBV20-1 to TRBJ2-7; maybe TRBD1 (5 bases). Sequencing was done on a sample of peripheral blood. The CDR3 spells CSTPSGQGIYEQYF. For the CDR3, the DNA is TGCAGTACCCCCTCAGGGCAGGGCATCTACGAGCAGTACTTC.